This TCR beta chain comes out of a study of T cells expressing NK-cell markers. Study overall: Obtained from sorted CD3+CD56+NKG2C+, CD3+CD56+NKG2C- and CD3+CD56-NKG2C+ T cells were the TCR beta repertoires.

TCRdb derives one entry per CDR3 protein from the 5' RACE reads, leaving out DNA. The listing contains 140,000 to 150,000 distinct CDR3 sequences. This CDR3 contains 13 residues. Germline CDR1 SGDLS, CDR2 YYNGEE. The receptor's source is a man between 18 and 35 years old in good health. V and J are TRBV9 and TRBJ2-7; the TRBD1 assignment by TCRdb is unverifiable without DNA. What was sequenced was blood T cells: a sorted CD56 or NKG2C T cell subset, CD4+ or CD8+ T cells, or bulk PBMC T cells (not recorded which). CDR3 in amino acids: CASSATTGDEQYF.